Listed below are T cell receptor beta chains from one sample, sequenced in a study of control samples from healthy donors and cancer patients. Repertoires were generated with immunoSEQ multiplex PCR, while TCRdb's copy carries only in-frame clones and drops some. The specimen's table records about 200,000 clones. The specimen sequenced was blood. Receptors originate from a woman in her twenties or thirties in good health. CDR3s include the opening cysteine and the closing phenylalanine or tryptophan. The D gene is left open where the match is weak.

J: TRBJ1-6; D: NA; V: TRBV10-3; CDR3: CAISVAGHNSPLHF; DNA: TGTGCCATCAGTGTCGCCGGTCATAATTCACCCCTCCACTTT
J: TRBJ1-2; D: NA; V: TRBV9; CDR3: CASSVDAGLYGYTF; DNA: TGTGCCAGCAGCGTAGACGCAGGGCTCTATGGCTACACCTTC
J: TRBJ2-2; D: TRBD1; V: TRBV7-9; CDR3: CASTGQAGSNTGELFF; DNA: TGTGCCAGCACCGGACAGGCGGGCTCAAACACCGGGGAGCTGTTTTTT
J: TRBJ1-5; D: NA; V: TRBV7-2; CDR3: CASSLSTGDQPQHF; DNA: TGTGCCAGCAGCTTAAGCACTGGAGATCAGCCCCAGCATTTT
J: TRBJ1-1; D: NA; V: TRBV18; CDR3: CASSPVISRGTNTEAFF; DNA: TGTGCCAGCTCACCAGTGATTTCTCGGGGGACGAACACTGAAGCTTTCTTT
J: TRBJ2-3; D: NA; V: TRBV21-1; CDR3: CASSKVGLAGGDTQYF; DNA: TGTGCCAGCAGCAAAGTGGGACTAGCGGGGGGAGATACGCAGTATTTT
J: TRBJ2-7; D: NA; V: TRBV5-6; CDR3: CASRLGRPASYEQYF; DNA: TGTGCCAGCAGACTCGGACGGCCTGCTTCCTACGAGCAGTACTTC
J: TRBJ1-2; D: NA; V: TRBV9; CDR3: CASSVKVGYGYTF; DNA: TGTGCCAGCAGCGTAAAGGTGGGCTATGGCTACACCTTC
J: TRBJ2-5; D: NA; V: TRBV7-2; CDR3: CASSLGTLQETQYF; DNA: TGTGCCAGCAGTCTTGGGACCTTGCAAGAGACCCAGTACTTC
J: TRBJ2-7; D: TRBD1; V: TRBV11-2; CDR3: CASSGADRASYEQYF; DNA: TGTGCCAGCAGCGGAGCTGACAGGGCATCCTACGAGCAGTACTTC
J: TRBJ2-7; D: NA; V: TRBV2; CDR3: CASSAQGTYEQYF; DNA: TGTGCCAGCAGTGCACAGGGGACTTACGAGCAGTACTTC
J: TRBJ2-5; D: TRBD1; V: TRBV7-8; CDR3: CASSTRTGRETQYF; DNA: TGTGCCAGCAGCACCCGGACAGGGCGGGAGACCCAGTACTTC
J: TRBJ1-1; D: TRBD1; V: TRBV5-1; CDR3: CASSTGADTEAFF; DNA: TGCGCCAGCAGTACAGGGGCTGACACTGAAGCTTTCTTT
J: TRBJ2-2; D: NA; V: TRBV9; CDR3: CASSVAPHGAGELFF; DNA: TGTGCCAGCAGCGTAGCTCCCCACGGCGCCGGGGAGCTGTTTTTT
J: TRBJ1-4; D: NA; V: TRBV25-1; CDR3: CASSPGEEKLFF; DNA: TGTGCCAGCAGTCCAGGCGAAGAAAAACTGTTTTTT
J: TRBJ1-3; D: NA; V: TRBV5-5; CDR3: CASSFAEGWGGNTIYF; DNA: TGTGCCAGCAGCTTCGCAGAAGGGTGGGGTGGAAACACCATATATTTT
J: TRBJ2-1; D: NA; V: TRBV28; CDR3: CATLPDLNNEQFF; DNA: TGTGCCACCCTCCCAGACCTAAACAATGAGCAGTTCTTC
J: TRBJ1-5; D: NA; V: TRBV7-2; CDR3: CASSFGKAGSNQPQHF; DNA: TGTGCCAGCAGCTTTGGTAAGGCGGGAAGCAATCAGCCCCAGCATTTT
J: TRBJ1-6; D: NA; V: TRBV30; CDR3: CAWTSAVGGSYNSPLHF; DNA: TGTGCCTGGACCTCGGCGGTCGGGGGATCCTATAATTCACCCCTCCACTTT
J: TRBJ1-2; D: NA; V: TRBV30; CDR3: CAWSVQGYYGYTF; DNA: TGTGCCTGGAGTGTACAGGGCTACTATGGCTACACCTTC
J: TRBJ1-3; D: NA; V: TRBV6-6; CDR3: CASSYSAGSGNTIYF; DNA: TGTGCCAGCAGTTACTCTGCGGGATCTGGAAACACCATATATTTT
J: TRBJ2-5; D: TRBD2; V: TRBV2; CDR3: CASLPLAGNQETQYF; DNA: TGTGCCAGCCTGCCGCTAGCGGGGAACCAAGAGACCCAGTACTTC
J: TRBJ1-2; D: TRBD1; V: TRBV7-9; CDR3: CASTLQRSRGHFRGYTF; DNA: TGTGCCAGCACCTTACAGAGATCGAGGGGGCATTTTCGGGGCTACACCTTC
J: TRBJ1-5; D: TRBD1; V: TRBV6-1; CDR3: CASSAQQGALNQPQHF; DNA: TGTGCCAGCAGTGCCCAACAGGGGGCACTGAATCAGCCCCAGCATTTT
J: TRBJ2-3; D: NA; V: TRBV18; CDR3: CATLMSLGTDTQYF; DNA: TGTGCCACCCTTATGTCCTTGGGCACAGATACGCAGTATTTT
J: TRBJ2-7; D: NA; V: TRBV29-1; CDR3: CSVAGDGAYEQYF; DNA: TGCAGCGTTGCTGGTGACGGGGCGTACGAGCAGTACTTC
J: TRBJ1-6; D: NA; V: TRBV5-4; CDR3: CASRAGDSNSPLHF; DNA: TGTGCCAGCAGGGCAGGGGATAGTAATTCACCCCTCCACTTT